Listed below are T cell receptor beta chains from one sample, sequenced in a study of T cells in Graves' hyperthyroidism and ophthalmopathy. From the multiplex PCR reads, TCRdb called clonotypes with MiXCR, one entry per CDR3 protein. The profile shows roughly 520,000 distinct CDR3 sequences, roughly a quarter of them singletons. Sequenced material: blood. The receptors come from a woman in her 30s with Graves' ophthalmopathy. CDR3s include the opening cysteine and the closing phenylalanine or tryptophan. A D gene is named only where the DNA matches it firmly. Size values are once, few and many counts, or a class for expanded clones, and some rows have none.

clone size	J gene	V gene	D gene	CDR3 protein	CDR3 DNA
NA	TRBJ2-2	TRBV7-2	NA	CASRTNPVNTGELFF	TGTGCCAGCAGAACAAACCCCGTGAACACCGGGGAGCTGTTTTTT
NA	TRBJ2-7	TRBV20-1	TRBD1	CSARETGGTYEQYF	TGCAGTGCTAGAGAGACAGGGGGCACCTACGAGCAGTACTTC
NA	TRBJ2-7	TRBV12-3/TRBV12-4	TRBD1	CASSPPRQGNYEQYF	TGTGCCAGCAGCCCACCTCGACAGGGTAACTACGAGCAGTACTTC
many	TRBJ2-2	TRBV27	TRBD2	CASSSGLAGGNTGELFF	TGTGCCAGCAGTTCGGGACTAGCGGGGGGGAACACCGGGGAGCTGTTTTTT
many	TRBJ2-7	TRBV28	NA	CASSLRDRLHEQYF	TGTGCCAGCAGTCTAAGAGACAGACTACACGAGCAGTACTTC
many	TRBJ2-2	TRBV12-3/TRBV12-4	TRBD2	CASSFLGLQTRELFF	TGTGCCAGCAGTTTTTTGGGACTACAAACCCGGGAGCTGTTTTTT
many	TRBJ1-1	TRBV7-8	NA	CASSLSREGPKNTEAFF	TGTGCCAGCAGCTTATCCCGAGAGGGACCTAAGAACACTGAAGCTTTCTTT
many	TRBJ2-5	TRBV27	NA	CASNGLDSLQETQYF	TGTGCCAGCAATGGCTTGGACAGCCTCCAAGAGACCCAGTACTTC
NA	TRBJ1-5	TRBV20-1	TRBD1	CSASWTGNQPQHF	TGCAGTGCTAGCTGGACAGGTAATCAGCCCCAGCATTTT
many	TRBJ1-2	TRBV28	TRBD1	CASGLPGTGKAGYTF	TGTGCCAGCGGTTTGCCCGGGACAGGGAAGGCTGGCTACACCTTC
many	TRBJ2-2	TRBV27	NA	CASSFTDSGELFF	TGTGCCAGCAGTTTCACAGACTCCGGGGAGCTGTTTTTT
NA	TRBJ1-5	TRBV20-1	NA	CSAGAGHPDQPQHF	TGCAGTGCTGGAGCGGGACACCCGGATCAGCCCCAGCATTTT
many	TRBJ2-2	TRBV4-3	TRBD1	CASSQSRGQGDLLANTGELFF	TGCGCCAGCAGCCAAAGCCGTGGTCAGGGGGATCTTCTCGCGAACACCGGGGAGCTGTTTTTT
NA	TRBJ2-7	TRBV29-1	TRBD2	CSVTSGTYEQYF	TGCAGCGTGACTAGCGGTACCTACGAGCAGTACTTC
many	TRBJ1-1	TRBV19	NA	CASRAGTGNTEAFF	TGTGCCAGTAGAGCCGGGACGGGGAACACTGAAGCTTTCTTT
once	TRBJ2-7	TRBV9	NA	CASSVDQGTGSYEQYF	TGTGCCAGCAGCGTAGATCAGGGGACGGGTTCCTACGAGCAGTACTTC
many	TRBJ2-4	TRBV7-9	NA	CASSLFQEAKNIQYF	TGTGCCAGCAGCCTCTTCCAGGAGGCCAAAAACATTCAGTACTTC